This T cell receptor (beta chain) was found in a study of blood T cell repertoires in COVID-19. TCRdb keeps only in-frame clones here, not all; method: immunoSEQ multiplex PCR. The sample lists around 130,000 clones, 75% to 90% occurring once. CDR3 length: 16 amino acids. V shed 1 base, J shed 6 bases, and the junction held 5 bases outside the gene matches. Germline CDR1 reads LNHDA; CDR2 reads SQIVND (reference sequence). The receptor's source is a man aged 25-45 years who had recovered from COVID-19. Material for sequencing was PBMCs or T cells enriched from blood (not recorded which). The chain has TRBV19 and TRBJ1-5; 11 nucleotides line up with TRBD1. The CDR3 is CASSIGTGGGSQPQHF. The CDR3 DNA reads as TGTGCCAGTAGTATAGGGACAGGGGGCGGGAGTCAGCCCCAGCATTTT.